This TCR beta chain was observed in a study of T cell clonotyping in hematopoietic cell transplantation. Broader study findings: Few recipient clonotypes overlapped donors; over 95% were de novo at given depth. After transplant, recipient diversity fell while pathologically expanded clonotypes grew through day 180.

Clones were sequenced by immunoSEQ multiplex PCR, and TCRdb holds only the in-frame ones, with some missing. The sample yields some 30,000 clones, roughly 92% seen once. Regarding this clone: As yet, its antigen is unknown.

V was trimmed by 4 bases and J by 5 bases, leaving 11 bases between them. The CDR3 is 14 residues long. Germline CDR1 reads SGHDN; CDR2 reads FVKESK. Sequenced here: PBMCs, sampled 100 days after allogeneic stem cell transplant. The receptor comes from a female patient aged 50-59 years who had an allogeneic stem cell transplant from a related donor, so the T cells may come from the graft donor. Some clones in this sample may be carry-over from other donors' samples. V usage is TRBV14 and J usage is TRBJ2-2; D unclear. The CDR3 DNA reads TGTGCCAGCAGCCCCCCGGCCGGGACCGGGGAGCTGTTTTTT. Protein: CASSPPAGTGELFF.